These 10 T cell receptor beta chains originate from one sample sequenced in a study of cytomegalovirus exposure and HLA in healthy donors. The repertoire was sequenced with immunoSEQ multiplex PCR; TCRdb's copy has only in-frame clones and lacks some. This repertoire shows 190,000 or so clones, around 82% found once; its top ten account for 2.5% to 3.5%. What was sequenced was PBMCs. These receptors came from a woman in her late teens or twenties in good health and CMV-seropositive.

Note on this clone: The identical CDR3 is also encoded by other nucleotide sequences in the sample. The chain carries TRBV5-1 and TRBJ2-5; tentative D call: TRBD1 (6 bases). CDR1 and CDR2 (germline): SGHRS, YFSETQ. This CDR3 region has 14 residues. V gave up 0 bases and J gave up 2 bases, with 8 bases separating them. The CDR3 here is CASSLGTAQETQYF. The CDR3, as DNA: TGCGCCAGCAGCTTGGGGACAGCGCAAGAGACCCAGTACTTC. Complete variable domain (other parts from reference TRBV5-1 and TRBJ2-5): KAGVTQTPRYLIKTRGQQVTLSCSPISGHRSVSWYQQTPGQGLQFLFEYFSETQRNKGNFPGRFSGRQFSNSRSEMNVSTLELGDSALYLCASSLGTAQETQYFGPGTRLLVL.

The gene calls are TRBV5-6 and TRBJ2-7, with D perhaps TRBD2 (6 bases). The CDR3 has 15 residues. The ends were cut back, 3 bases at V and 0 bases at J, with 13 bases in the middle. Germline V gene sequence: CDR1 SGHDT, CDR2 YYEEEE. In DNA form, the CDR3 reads TGTGCCAGCAGCTCGGGACTCTTAGACTCCTACGAGCAGTACTTC. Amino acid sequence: CASSSGLLDSYEQYF.

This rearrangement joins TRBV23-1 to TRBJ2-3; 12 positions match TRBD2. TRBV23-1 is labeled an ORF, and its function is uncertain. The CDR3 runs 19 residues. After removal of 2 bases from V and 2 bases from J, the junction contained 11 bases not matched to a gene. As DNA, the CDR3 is TGCGCCAGCAGTCAACCCCCCCCGGGACTAGCGGGCCCCACAGATACGCAGTATTTT. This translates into CASSQPPPGLAGPTDTQYF.

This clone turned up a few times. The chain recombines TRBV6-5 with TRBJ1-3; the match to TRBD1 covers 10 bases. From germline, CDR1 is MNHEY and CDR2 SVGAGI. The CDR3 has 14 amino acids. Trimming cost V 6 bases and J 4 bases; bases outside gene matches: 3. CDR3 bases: TGTGCCAGCAGAGACAGGGGGCTGGGAAACACCATATATTTT. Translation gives CASRDRGLGNTIYF.

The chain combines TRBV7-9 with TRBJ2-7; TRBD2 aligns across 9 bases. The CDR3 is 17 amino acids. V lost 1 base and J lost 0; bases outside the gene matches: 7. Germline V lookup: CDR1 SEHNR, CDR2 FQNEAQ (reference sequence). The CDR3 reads CASSLDGLAGISYEQYF. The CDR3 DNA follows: TGTGCCAGCAGCTTAGATGGTCTAGCGGGGATCTCCTACGAGCAGTACTTC.

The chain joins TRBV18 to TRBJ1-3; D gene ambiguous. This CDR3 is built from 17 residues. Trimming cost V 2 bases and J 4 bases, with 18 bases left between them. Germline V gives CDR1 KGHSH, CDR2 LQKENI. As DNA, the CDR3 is TGTGCCAGCTCACCAGGTATAGGAGGGTACGGAGGAAACACCATATATTTT. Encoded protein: CASSPGIGGYGGNTIYF.

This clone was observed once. The chain's CDR3 is CASSLSQGAAGELFF. The CDR3 nucleotides are TGTGCCAGCAGCTTATCGCAGGGGGCGGCCGGGGAGCTGTTTTTT. This chain uses TRBV7-2 with TRBJ2-2, with 8 bases fitting TRBD1. The CDR3 loop spans 15 amino acids. The ends lost 2 bases at V and 6 bases at J; junction bases unmatched: 5. CDR1 and CDR2 from the germline V gene are SGHTA and FQGNSA.

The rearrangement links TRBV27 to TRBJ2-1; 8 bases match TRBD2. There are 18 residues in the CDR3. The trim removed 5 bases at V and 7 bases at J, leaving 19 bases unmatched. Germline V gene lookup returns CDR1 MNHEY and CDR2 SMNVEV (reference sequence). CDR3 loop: CASSGDWGAAGGRNEQFF. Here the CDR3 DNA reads TGTGCCAGCAGTGGAGACTGGGGCGCGGCGGGGGGCCGGAATGAGCAGTTCTTC.

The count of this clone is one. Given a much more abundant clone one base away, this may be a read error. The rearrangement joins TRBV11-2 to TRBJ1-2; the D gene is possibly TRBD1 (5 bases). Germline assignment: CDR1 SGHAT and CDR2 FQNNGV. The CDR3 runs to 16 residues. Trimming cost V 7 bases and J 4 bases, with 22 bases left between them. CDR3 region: CASIPGVGAGGYGYTF. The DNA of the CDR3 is TGTGCCAGCATCCCCGGGGTGGGAGCCGGGGGCTATGGCTACACCTTC.

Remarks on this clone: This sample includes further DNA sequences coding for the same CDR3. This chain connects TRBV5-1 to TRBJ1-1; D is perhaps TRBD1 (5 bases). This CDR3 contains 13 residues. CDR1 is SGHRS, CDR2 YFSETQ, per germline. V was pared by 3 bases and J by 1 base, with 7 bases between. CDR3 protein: CASSSGQNTEAFF. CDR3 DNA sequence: TGCGCCAGCAGCTCTGGACAGAACACTGAAGCTTTCTTT.